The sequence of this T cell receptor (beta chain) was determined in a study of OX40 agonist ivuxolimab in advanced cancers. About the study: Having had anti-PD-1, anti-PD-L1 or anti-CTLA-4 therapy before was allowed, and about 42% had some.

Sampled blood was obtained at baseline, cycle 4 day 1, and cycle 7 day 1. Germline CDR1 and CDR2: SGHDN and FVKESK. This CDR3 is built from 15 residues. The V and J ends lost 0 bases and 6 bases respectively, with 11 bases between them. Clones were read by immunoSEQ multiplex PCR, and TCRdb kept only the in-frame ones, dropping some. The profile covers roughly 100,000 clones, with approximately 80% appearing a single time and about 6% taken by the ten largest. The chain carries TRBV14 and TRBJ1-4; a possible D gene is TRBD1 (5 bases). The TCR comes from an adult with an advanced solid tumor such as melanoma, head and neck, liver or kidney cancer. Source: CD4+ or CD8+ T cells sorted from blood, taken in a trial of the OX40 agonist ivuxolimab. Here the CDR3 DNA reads TGTGCCAGCAGCCAAGATTTGACAGCCGATGAAAAACTGTTTTTT. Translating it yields CASSQDLTADEKLFF.